This T cell receptor beta chain was sequenced in a study of cytomegalovirus exposure and HLA in healthy donors. The study's findings and limits: A later analysis reportedly found that, within productive TCRs, an Asian-associated ancestry cluster had fewer N-insertions than the mean observed across the approximately 700 donors.

Per germline, CDR1 SQVTM and CDR2 ANQGSEA. The CDR3 spans 13 residues. V shed 6 bases and J shed 0 bases, with 12 bases lying between them. As for this clone: Its specificity is unknown.

Both 60 Vbeta primers and 13 Jbeta primers went into the PCR. The data were produced by immunoSEQ multiplex PCR, yet TCRdb's version contains in-frame clones alone and is incomplete. Recorded for this sample: approximately 82,000 clones. This chain links TRBV29-1 with TRBJ2-7, with D perhaps matching TRBD1 (6 bases). Sequencing used PBMCs. The clonotype comes from a woman between 55 and 75 years old in good health and CMV-seronegative. The CDR3: CSVTGFSSYEQYF. CDR3 coding DNA: TGCAGCGTAACAGGGTTTAGCTCCTACGAGCAGTACTTC.